These T cell receptor beta chains were read from a single sample in a study of persistence of HIV-infected CD4 T cells. What these receptors recognize is not known. Sequenced by immunoSEQ multiplex PCR; TCRdb stores in-frame clones only, minus some. The sample shows 35,000 to 50,000 clones, 91% of them seen only once. Here the sequenced sample was CD4+ T cells sorted from PBMCs after 18-hour stimulation, taken from a patient who received antiretroviral therapy. These receptors came from an adult man with HIV who was CMV-seropositive. CDR3s include the opening cysteine and the closing phenylalanine or tryptophan. Each record gives: clone size, V gene, D gene, J gene, CDR3 length, CDR3 protein, CDR3 DNA. The D gene is left open where the match is weak. The size entry is marked missing in some rows and otherwise reads once, few, many or a size class.

few	TRBV4-1	.	TRBJ1-4	15	CASSQLGGINEKLFF	TGCGCCAGCAGCCAGTTGGGAGGGATTAATGAAAAACTGTTTTTT
.	TRBV29-1	.	TRBJ1-3	14	CSVVWTSSGNTIYF	TGCAGCGTTGTTTGGACCTCCTCTGGAAACACCATATATTTT
.	TRBV7-3	.	TRBJ2-2	14	CASSPTGYTGELFF	TGTGCCAGCAGCCCAACAGGATATACCGGGGAGCTGTTTTTT
.	TRBV5-1	.	TRBJ1-4	13	CASSLQFNEKLFF	TGCGCCAGCAGCTTGCAGTTTAATGAAAAACTGTTTTTT
few	TRBV2	.	TRBJ1-1	14	CASSVLWDDTEAFF	TGTGCCAGCAGTGTATTGTGGGATGACACTGAAGCTTTCTTT
.	TRBV10-1	TRBD1	TRBJ2-7	16	CASPEGGGQGRYEQYF	TGCGCCAGCCCCGAGGGGGGGGGACAGGGTCGCTACGAGCAGTACTTC
.	TRBV7-6	.	TRBJ1-2	15	CASSPRRGRPYGYTF	TGTGCCAGCAGCCCCCGGCGGGGGCGCCCCTATGGCTACACCTTC
.	TRBV27	.	TRBJ2-7	12	CASSPGTQKQYF	TGTGCCAGCAGCCCCGGGACCCAAAAGCAGTACTTC
.	TRBV2	.	TRBJ2-2	14	CASSYGVHTGELFF	TGTGCCAGCAGTTATGGGGTTCACACCGGGGAGCTGTTTTTT
.	TRBV2	.	TRBJ2-2	14	CASSDLRNTGELFF	TGTGCCAGCAGTGACCTAAGGAACACCGGGGAGCTGTTTTTT
.	TRBV7-6	.	TRBJ1-5	16	CASSLGGGESNQPQHF	TGTGCCAGCAGCTTAGGGGGAGGGGAGAGCAATCAGCCCCAGCATTTT
.	TRBV2	.	TRBJ2-7	13	CASSADRPYEQYF	TGTGCCAGCAGTGCAGACAGGCCCTACGAGCAGTACTTC
.	TRBV2	.	TRBJ2-7	15	CASKTQEYGPYEQYF	TGTGCCAGCAAAACCCAGGAATACGGTCCCTACGAGCAGTACTTC
.	TRBV7-2	.	TRBJ1-2	17	CASSPHRARSFNYGYTF	TGTGCCAGCAGCCCCCACAGGGCCCGGTCTTTTAACTATGGCTACACCTTC
.	TRBV7-9	.	TRBJ1-4	16	CASSLAAGPLGEKLFF	TGTGCCAGCAGCTTAGCGGCGGGTCCCTTGGGTGAAAAACTGTTTTTT
.	TRBV28	TRBD1	TRBJ1-4	15	CAGRQGSATNEKLFF	TGTGCCGGGAGACAGGGGTCTGCAACTAATGAAAAACTGTTTTTT
.	TRBV24-1	.	TRBJ1-2	13	CATSDNPNYGYTF	TGTGCCACCAGTGATAACCCTAACTATGGCTACACCTTC
.	TRBV5-1	TRBD2	TRBJ2-3	15	CASKTSGGRSDTQYF	TGCGCCAGCAAAACTAGCGGGGGGCGGTCAGATACGCAGTATTTT
.	TRBV6-5	.	TRBJ2-6	15	CASSYRSPGANVLTF	TGTGCCAGCAGTTACCGGTCGCCTGGGGCCAACGTCCTGACTTTC
.	TRBV10-3	.	TRBJ2-2	18	CAISEPRDRAGATGELFF	TGTGCCATCAGTGAGCCTCGGGATCGGGCAGGGGCGACCGGGGAGCTGTTTTTT
.	TRBV10-3	.	TRBJ1-3	14	CAISPTVLGNTIYF	TGTGCCATCAGCCCGACGGTCCTGGGAAACACCATATATTTT
.	TRBV12-3/TRBV12-4	.	TRBJ2-1	12	CASSFDGNEQFF	TGTGCCAGCAGTTTCGATGGGAATGAGCAGTTCTTC
.	TRBV6-1	.	TRBJ1-5	12	CASSEGGQPQHF	TGTGCCAGCAGTGAAGGGGGTCAGCCCCAGCATTTT
.	TRBV28	TRBD1	TRBJ1-5	17	CASTSGHQGQGVQPQHF	TGTGCCAGCACCTCTGGCCATCAGGGACAGGGGGTCCAGCCCCAGCATTTT
.	TRBV14	.	TRBJ1-1	16	CASSQVVGAKITEAFF	TGTGCCAGCAGCCAGGTCGTGGGGGCCAAAATCACTGAAGCTTTCTTT
once	TRBV2	.	TRBJ1-5	15	CASSRASTPMQPQHF	TGTGCCAGCAGCCGGGCCTCCACGCCCATGCAGCCCCAGCATTTT
.	TRBV28	.	TRBJ2-3	17	CASSAPGGWGSGDTQYF	TGTGCCAGCAGCGCCCCTGGGGGGTGGGGCAGTGGAGATACGCAGTATTTT
.	TRBV4-1	TRBD2	TRBJ2-1	17	CASSPNRLAGGYNEQFF	TGCGCCAGCAGCCCAAATAGACTAGCGGGGGGATACAATGAGCAGTTCTTC
.	TRBV13	.	TRBJ2-3	15	CASSFAGPATDTQYF	TGTGCCAGCAGCTTCGCTGGACCTGCCACAGATACGCAGTATTTT
.	TRBV7-3	.	TRBJ2-1	16	CASSLTNPGTYNEQFF	TGTGCCAGCAGCTTAACGAATCCCGGGACTTACAATGAGCAGTTCTTC
.	TRBV27	.	TRBJ1-6	14	CASSFRTRDSPLHF	TGTGCCAGCAGTTTTAGGACCAGGGATTCACCCCTCCACTTT
.	TRBV6-2/TRBV6-3	.	TRBJ2-2	14	CASSLLADTGELFF	TGTGCCAGCAGTTTGCTAGCCGACACCGGGGAGCTGTTTTTT
.	TRBV14	.	TRBJ1-6	14	CASSQKAGNSPLHF	TGTGCCAGCAGCCAAAAGGCTGGAAATTCACCCCTCCACTTT
.	TRBV7-2	.	TRBJ2-3	15	CASSGEGRGTDTQYF	TGTGCCAGCAGCGGTGAGGGGCGGGGAACAGATACGCAGTATTTT
.	TRBV27	TRBD1	TRBJ2-7	15	CASSPTQGARLEQYF	TGTGCCAGCAGCCCCACACAGGGGGCTCGTCTAGAGCAGTACTTC
.	TRBV7-3	TRBD2	TRBJ2-3	14	CASRTAGTRDTQYF	TGTGCCAGCAGGACCGCCGGGACTAGAGATACGCAGTATTTT
.	TRBV2	.	TRBJ1-2	11	CASGANYGYTF	TGTGCCAGCGGGGCTAACTATGGCTACACCTTC
.	TRBV18	TRBD1	TRBJ2-7	15	CASSPPRQGAYEQYF	TGTGCCAGCTCACCACCGCGACAGGGGGCCTACGAGCAGTACTTC
.	TRBV28	TRBD1	TRBJ1-4	14	CASSLDRINEKLFF	TGTGCCAGCAGTTTGGACAGGATAAATGAAAAACTGTTTTTT
.	TRBV5-1	.	TRBJ2-3	14	CASSLEGSTDTQYF	TGCGCCAGCAGCTTGGAAGGGAGCACAGATACGCAGTATTTT